The 2 T cell receptor beta chains given below trace back to one sample, sequenced in a study of blood T cell repertoires in COVID-19. The data were produced by immunoSEQ multiplex PCR, yet TCRdb's version contains in-frame clones alone and is incomplete. The sample yields around 200,000 clones, about 81% seen once. Material for sequencing was PBMCs or T cells enriched from blood (not recorded which). Every receptor here comes from a man aged 40-49 years who had recovered from COVID-19.

The chain joins TRBV10-3 to TRBJ1-1; TRBD1 aligns across 11 bases. J gave up 4 bases and V 0 bases, and 10 bases lay outside the gene matches. The germline CDR1 and CDR2 sequences are ENHRY and SYGVKD. This CDR3 comprises 18 residues. CDR3 DNA sequence: TGTGCCATCAGTGAGTCGGGTGGACAGGGGGCTTTGGGCACTGAAGCTTTCTTT. This translates into CAISESGGQGALGTEAFF.

The V and J genes are TRBV11-2 and TRBJ2-7; 7 nucleotides line up with TRBD1. The germline CDR1 and CDR2 sequences are SGHAT and FQNNGV. Trimming at V came to 5 bases and at J to 4 bases, leaving 8 bases not matched to a gene. CDR3 length equals 14 residues. The CDR3 is CASSAARGPYEQYF. The CDR3 nucleotides read TGTGCCAGCAGCGCCGCAAGGGGGCCTTACGAGCAGTACTTC.